These T cell receptor beta chains were read from a single sample in a study of blood T cell repertoires in COVID-19. Repertoires were generated with immunoSEQ multiplex PCR, while TCRdb's copy carries only in-frame clones and drops some. Among tens of thousands of clones listed, 85% to 95% were seen once. The sequenced material came from peripheral blood. The origin of the receptors is a man aged 45-60 years with acute or convalescent COVID-19. Both conserved end residues are part of each CDR3. Fields, in order: clone size, V gene, D gene, J gene, CDR3 protein, CDR3 DNA. D genes are given only for firm matches. Only part of the rows carry a size: once, few, many, or a class if the clone is expanded.

clone_size: -; v_call: TRBV11-2; d_call: -; j_call: TRBJ2-3; cdr3_aa: CASSLDLARTDTQYF; cdr3_nt: TGTGCCAGCAGCTTAGATCTAGCTCGCACAGATACGCAGTATTTT
clone_size: -; v_call: TRBV7-9; d_call: TRBD1; j_call: TRBJ2-5; cdr3_aa: CASSSSTDRYQETQYF; cdr3_nt: TGTGCCAGCAGCTCCTCTACGGACAGGTACCAAGAGACCCAGTACTTC
clone_size: -; v_call: TRBV5-1; d_call: TRBD2; j_call: TRBJ2-2; cdr3_aa: CASSLSGGPDGELFF; cdr3_nt: TGCGCCAGCAGCTTAAGCGGGGGGCCAGACGGGGAGCTGTTTTTT
clone_size: -; v_call: TRBV30; d_call: TRBD2; j_call: TRBJ2-1; cdr3_aa: CAWSSRGGRNEQFF; cdr3_nt: TGTGCCTGGAGTAGTCGCGGGGGGAGAAATGAGCAGTTCTTC
clone_size: once; v_call: TRBV19; d_call: -; j_call: TRBJ1-1; cdr3_aa: CASSTPGPNTEAFF; cdr3_nt: TGTGCCAGTAGTACCCCAGGGCCGAACACTGAAGCTTTCTTT
clone_size: -; v_call: TRBV4-1; d_call: TRBD2; j_call: TRBJ2-7; cdr3_aa: CASSQGAGEYEQYF; cdr3_nt: TGCGCCAGCAGCCAAGGAGCGGGAGAATACGAGCAGTACTTC
clone_size: -; v_call: TRBV2; d_call: -; j_call: TRBJ1-1; cdr3_aa: CASSDFERAFF; cdr3_nt: TGTGCCAGCAGTGATTTCGAGAGGGCTTTCTTT
clone_size: -; v_call: TRBV6-5; d_call: -; j_call: TRBJ2-7; cdr3_aa: CASQRRSRDEQYF; cdr3_nt: TGTGCCAGCCAACGCCGGTCTCGGGACGAGCAGTACTTC
clone_size: -; v_call: TRBV10-3; d_call: -; j_call: TRBJ1-4; cdr3_aa: CAIRDRSEKLFF; cdr3_nt: TGTGCCATCAGAGACAGGTCGGAAAAACTGTTTTTT
clone_size: -; v_call: TRBV6-4; d_call: TRBD1; j_call: TRBJ1-6; cdr3_aa: CASSSSGGANSPLHF; cdr3_nt: TGTGCCAGCAGTTCCTCAGGGGGCGCGAATTCACCCCTCCACTTT
clone_size: -; v_call: TRBV7-2; d_call: -; j_call: TRBJ2-2; cdr3_aa: CASRLGGPTNTGELFF; cdr3_nt: TGTGCCAGCAGGCTGGGGGGGCCTACGAACACCGGGGAGCTGTTTTTT
clone_size: -; v_call: TRBV10-3; d_call: -; j_call: TRBJ2-7; cdr3_aa: CAISESSYEQYF; cdr3_nt: TGTGCCATCAGTGAGTCGAGTTACGAGCAGTACTTC
clone_size: -; v_call: TRBV29-1; d_call: TRBD2; j_call: TRBJ2-2; cdr3_aa: CSVGLASTGELFF; cdr3_nt: TGCAGCGTTGGACTAGCCTCCACCGGGGAGCTGTTTTTT
clone_size: -; v_call: TRBV30; d_call: -; j_call: TRBJ2-3; cdr3_aa: CAWSVLPGIDTQYF; cdr3_nt: TGTGCCTGGAGTGTACTCCCGGGGATAGATACGCAGTATTTT
clone_size: -; v_call: TRBV6-5; d_call: TRBD1; j_call: TRBJ1-6; cdr3_aa: CASSLGRDRPNSPLHF; cdr3_nt: TGTGCCAGCAGTTTAGGGAGGGACAGGCCAAATTCACCCCTCCACTTT
clone_size: -; v_call: TRBV12-5; d_call: TRBD1; j_call: TRBJ1-4; cdr3_aa: CASGLEGAQGATNEKLFF; cdr3_nt: TGTGCTAGTGGTTTGGAGGGGGCGCAGGGTGCAACTAATGAAAAACTGTTTTTT
clone_size: -; v_call: TRBV5-1; d_call: -; j_call: TRBJ1-3; cdr3_aa: CASTDEGRSGNTIYF; cdr3_nt: TGCGCCAGCACCGACGAGGGCCGGTCTGGAAACACCATATATTTT
clone_size: -; v_call: TRBV7-2; d_call: TRBD1; j_call: TRBJ2-2; cdr3_aa: CASAGQGGTNTGELFF; cdr3_nt: TGTGCCAGCGCCGGACAGGGGGGAACGAACACCGGGGAGCTGTTTTTT
clone_size: -; v_call: TRBV11-2; d_call: -; j_call: TRBJ2-3; cdr3_aa: CASSLDLQDTQYF; cdr3_nt: TGTGCCAGCAGCTTAGATTTGCAGGATACGCAGTATTTT
clone_size: -; v_call: TRBV7-9; d_call: -; j_call: TRBJ2-3; cdr3_aa: CASSSPRRGRGTTDTQYF; cdr3_nt: TGTGCCAGCAGCTCTCCCCGCCGGGGGCGGGGGACCACAGATACGCAGTATTTT
clone_size: -; v_call: TRBV6-2/TRBV6-3; d_call: TRBD2; j_call: TRBJ2-7; cdr3_aa: CASSSPAGSTYEQYF; cdr3_nt: TGTGCCAGCAGTTCCCCAGCGGGGTCGACCTACGAGCAGTACTTC
clone_size: -; v_call: TRBV24-1; d_call: TRBD1; j_call: TRBJ1-1; cdr3_aa: CATSVVQKQGENNTEAFF; cdr3_nt: TGTGCCACCAGTGTCGTACAGAAACAGGGGGAAAATAACACTGAAGCTTTCTTT
clone_size: -; v_call: TRBV5-6; d_call: TRBD1; j_call: TRBJ2-3; cdr3_aa: CASSSDRRTDTQYF; cdr3_nt: TGTGCCAGCAGCTCGGACAGGAGAACAGATACGCAGTATTTT
clone_size: -; v_call: TRBV6-4; d_call: TRBD1; j_call: TRBJ1-4; cdr3_aa: CASSPGQEGEKLFF; cdr3_nt: TGTGCCAGCAGTCCGGGACAGGAGGGTGAAAAACTGTTTTTT
clone_size: -; v_call: TRBV5-1; d_call: TRBD1; j_call: TRBJ2-3; cdr3_aa: CASSPPGTGGTDTQYF; cdr3_nt: TGCGCCAGCAGCCCTCCCGGGACAGGGGGCACAGATACGCAGTATTTT
clone_size: -; v_call: TRBV30; d_call: -; j_call: TRBJ1-5; cdr3_aa: CAWSRGNQPQHF; cdr3_nt: TGTGCCTGGAGCCGCGGAAATCAGCCCCAGCATTTT
clone_size: -; v_call: TRBV19; d_call: -; j_call: TRBJ2-3; cdr3_aa: CASSITTGTDTQYF; cdr3_nt: TGTGCCAGTAGTATCACAACAGGGACGGATACGCAGTATTTT
clone_size: -; v_call: TRBV3-1/TRBV3-2; d_call: -; j_call: TRBJ2-1; cdr3_aa: CASSLRGATPNEQFF; cdr3_nt: TGTGCCAGCAGCCTTCGGGGGGCAACCCCAAATGAGCAGTTCTTC
clone_size: -; v_call: TRBV12-3/TRBV12-4; d_call: -; j_call: TRBJ1-1; cdr3_aa: CASSLTRAEAFF; cdr3_nt: TGTGCCAGCAGTTTAACGCGGGCTGAAGCTTTCTTT
clone_size: -; v_call: TRBV15; d_call: TRBD1; j_call: TRBJ1-4; cdr3_aa: CATSRGGTEVNEKLFF; cdr3_nt: TGTGCCACCAGCAGAGGCGGGACAGAAGTTAATGAAAAACTGTTTTTT
clone_size: few; v_call: TRBV6-4; d_call: -; j_call: TRBJ1-1; cdr3_aa: CASSKAGGVGNPEAFF; cdr3_nt: TGTGCCAGCTCTAAAGCCGGGGGAGTGGGCAATCCTGAAGCTTTCTTT
clone_size: -; v_call: TRBV28; d_call: -; j_call: TRBJ1-5; cdr3_aa: CASSLRALVSNQPQHF; cdr3_nt: TGTGCCAGCAGTCTAAGAGCGTTAGTTAGCAATCAGCCCCAGCATTTT